These T cell receptor beta chains were read from a single sample in a study of T-cell reconstitution after alpha-beta-depleted transplantation in children. TCRdb fed the PCR reads into MiXCR, producing one record per CDR3 protein. The table shows about 980,000 distinct CDR3 sequences, with about 26% occurring only once. The sequenced sample was PBMCs, mostly from graft donor cells, obtained 360 days after TCRalphabeta/CD19-depleted stem cell transplant. All receptors derive from a boy less than two years old who had a stem cell transplant for SCID, so the T cells may come from the graft donor. Both conserved end residues are part of each CDR3. The order of the fields is D gene, J gene, clone size, V gene, CDR3 DNA, CDR3 protein. D genes are given only for firm matches. Only part of the rows carry a size: once, few, many, or a class if the clone is expanded.

D gene: NA
J gene: TRBJ2-4
clone size: NA
V gene: TRBV4-3
CDR3 DNA: TGCGCCAGCAGCCAAGAGGGGGCGGGAACCAGGCTAGCCAAAAACATTCAGTACTTC
CDR3 protein: CASSQEGAGTRLAKNIQYF

D gene: NA
J gene: TRBJ2-7
clone size: few
V gene: TRBV7-2
CDR3 DNA: TGTGCCAGCAGCTTAGGGGGGGTTGGTTACGAGCAGTACTTC
CDR3 protein: CASSLGGVGYEQYF

D gene: NA
J gene: TRBJ2-3
clone size: NA
V gene: TRBV15
CDR3 DNA: TGTGCCACCAGCAGACAGGTGACAAACACAGATACGCAGTATTTT
CDR3 protein: CATSRQVTNTDTQYF

D gene: NA
J gene: TRBJ2-7
clone size: NA
V gene: TRBV7-2
CDR3 DNA: TGTGCCAGCAGCTCCTATCAGGGACTCTACGAGCAGTACTTC
CDR3 protein: CASSSYQGLYEQYF

D gene: NA
J gene: TRBJ2-5
clone size: few
V gene: TRBV5-1
CDR3 DNA: TGCGCCAGCAGCTTAAGGATCGGGCTAGCTGGGGGGGAGACCCAGTACTTC
CDR3 protein: CASSLRIGLAGGETQYF

D gene: NA
J gene: TRBJ2-3
clone size: few
V gene: TRBV9
CDR3 DNA: TGTGCCAGCAGCACCGAGGGGGGGCAGGGAGATACGCAGTATTTT
CDR3 protein: CASSTEGGQGDTQYF

D gene: NA
J gene: TRBJ1-5
clone size: NA
V gene: TRBV19
CDR3 DNA: TGTGCCAGTAGTTCCGGGTCGGTGGGTAATCAGCCCCAGCATTTT
CDR3 protein: CASSSGSVGNQPQHF

D gene: TRBD1
J gene: TRBJ1-1
clone size: NA
V gene: TRBV12-3/TRBV12-4
CDR3 DNA: TGTGCCAGCAGCGAATCCCTGCCAGGGGGGAACACTGAAGCTTTCTTT
CDR3 protein: CASSESLPGGNTEAFF

D gene: TRBD2
J gene: TRBJ2-3
clone size: NA
V gene: TRBV7-2
CDR3 DNA: TGTGCCAGCAGCACTAGGGAGGGGCAATCAGATACGCAGTATTTT
CDR3 protein: CASSTREGQSDTQYF

D gene: TRBD1
J gene: TRBJ1-2
clone size: NA
V gene: TRBV5-1
CDR3 DNA: TGCGCCAGCAGCGAGATCTCAGGGGGCGCGTTCTATGGCTACACCTTC
CDR3 protein: CASSEISGGAFYGYTF

D gene: TRBD2
J gene: TRBJ2-1
clone size: NA
V gene: TRBV20-1
CDR3 DNA: TGCAGTGCTAGCCCCGTCCTAGCGGGGGGGCAGGATGAGCAGTTCTTC
CDR3 protein: CSASPVLAGGQDEQFF

D gene: TRBD1
J gene: TRBJ2-7
clone size: few
V gene: TRBV28
CDR3 DNA: TGTGCCAGCAGTCCAGACAGGGGGCGAAGGAACGAGCAGTACTTC
CDR3 protein: CASSPDRGRRNEQYF

D gene: NA
J gene: TRBJ2-2
clone size: few
V gene: TRBV7-6
CDR3 DNA: TGTGCCAGCAGCTCGAGACGGGACGGGGAGCTGTTTTTT
CDR3 protein: CASSSRRDGELFF

D gene: TRBD1
J gene: TRBJ1-5
clone size: once
V gene: TRBV20-1
CDR3 DNA: TGCAGTGCCCCGCCCGGAGGACAGGGCGCCAATCAGCCCCAGCATTTT
CDR3 protein: CSAPPGGQGANQPQHF

D gene: TRBD2
J gene: TRBJ2-2
clone size: NA
V gene: TRBV15
CDR3 DNA: TGTGCCACCAGCAGAGATACATTTCCTAGCGGGGGGGCCGGGGAGCTGTTTTTT
CDR3 protein: CATSRDTFPSGGAGELFF

D gene: TRBD1
J gene: TRBJ1-1
clone size: few
V gene: TRBV20-1
CDR3 DNA: TGCAGTGCTGGGGATCATACAGGGGCCGTGAACACTGAAGCTTTCTTT
CDR3 protein: CSAGDHTGAVNTEAFF